The sequence of this T cell receptor beta chain was determined in a study of neurological immune-mediated disorders. General study findings and limits: TCR-beta repertoires seemed private in all groups, with no expanded CDR3 amino acid sequences shared.

900,000 to 1,000,000 sorted CD4+ or CD8+ T cells made each library. V was trimmed by 1 base and J by 1 base, leaving 11 bases between them. The CDR3 is 15 amino acids. Germline V CDR1 and CDR2: DFQATT, SNEGSKA (reference sequence). TCRdb analysed the 5' RACE reads with MiXCR anew, one entry per CDR3 protein. Among approximately 20,000 distinct CDR3 sequences listed, 6% to 8% were seen once. This clonotype was detected many times. As yet, its antigen is unknown. The clonotype originates from a woman aged 30 to 39 with HTLV-1-associated myelopathy (HAM/TSP). The sequenced material came from CD8+ T cells from blood. This rearrangement joins TRBV20-1 to TRBJ2-1, with a possible D match to TRBD1 (6 bases). The CDR3 loop reads CSARVLGASYNEQFF. The CDR3 DNA reads as TGCAGTGCTAGAGTGTTGGGGGCGTCCTACAATGAGCAGTTCTTC.